The following is a T cell receptor (beta chain) sequence with its context. Its target is unknown. This sample stems from a study of OX40 agonist ivuxolimab in advanced cancers. For the study at large: Dose-escalation patients had hepatocellular carcinoma, melanoma, renal cell or head and neck cancer. The study, taken as a whole, reports: Expanded clones were, on average, more numerous in CD8+ T cells than in CD4+.

Sequencing used immunoSEQ multiplex PCR; TCRdb keeps in-frame clones, though not all of them. In the table there are about 31,000 clones, about 89% of which are singletons. CDR3 length equals 17 residues. The V gene end was trimmed by 4 bases and the J gene end by 6 bases; junction bases not matched to a gene: 13. Germline lookup yields CDR1 WNHNN and CDR2 SYGVQD (reference sequence). The chain uses TRBV10-1 and TRBJ2-1, with 9 bases aligning to TRBD2. This clonotype originated in an adult with an advanced solid tumor such as melanoma, head and neck, liver or kidney cancer. The sequencing here drew on CD4+ or CD8+ T cells sorted from blood, taken in a trial of the OX40 agonist ivuxolimab. CDR3 sequence (DNA): TGCGCCAGCAGTGGTGATAGCGGGGGTTTAGGGTCCAATGAGCAGTTCTTC. This gives the protein CASSGDSGGLGSNEQFF.